The 14 T cell receptor beta chains listed next were all sequenced from one sample in a study of blood T cells in healthy people across ages. Alongside a J-beta primer mix, a sample-barcoded 5' primer served in a second PCR lasting about 6 to 11 cycles. TCRdb independently ran MiXCR on the 5' RACE reads; one entry per CDR3 protein. The data hold about 930,000 distinct CDR3 sequences, with 29% observed a single time. The sample was also reused in another study, on T cells of mothers and their children.

Sequenced input: blood. Receptors were obtained from a woman between 40 and 50 years old in good health.

This clonotype has at least ten counts. The chain is built from TRBV28 and TRBJ2-7; no clear D gene. The V end was cut by 6 bases, the J end by 0 bases, with 6 bases between. CDR3 size: 12 residues. Germline lookup yields CDR1 MDHEN and CDR2 SYDVKM. The CDR3 loop reads CASRTPSYEQYF. The CDR3 DNA reads as TGTGCCAGCAGGACTCCCTCCTACGAGCAGTACTTC.

This clonotype has ten or more counts. V gene TRBV20-1 combines with J gene TRBJ1-5, with 7 bases fitting TRBD1. The CDR3 runs to 16 residues. With V trimmed by 3 bases and J by 4 bases, 12 bases remained unmatched. The V gene's germline CDR1 is DFQATT and CDR2 SNEGSKA (reference sequence). The CDR3 bases are TGCAGTGCTAGTTTATTCGGGCAGGGGGGGAATCAGCCCCAGCATTTT. This translates into CSASLFGQGGNQPQHF.

The rearrangement uses TRBV29-1 and TRBJ2-2; tentatively, D is TRBD1 or TRBD2 (6 bases each). The germline V and J ends were trimmed by 7 bases and 7 bases, with 16 bases remaining between them. Germline CDR1 is SQVTM and CDR2 is ANQGSEA. The CDR3 has 13 residues. CDR3 coding DNA: TGCAGCGCGGTTTTGGGGGGCCTCGGGGAGCTGTTTTTT. Translation gives CSAVLGGLGELFF.

As for this clonotype: Being one base from a much bigger clone, this may be a read error. The J gene is TRBJ2-1, the V gene TRBV9, with 7 nucleotides matching TRBD1. The J call is in doubt because the DNA end fits TRBJ2-7 better. Germline loops: CDR1 SGDLS, CDR2 YYNGEE. The CDR3 runs 16 residues. CDR3 loop: CASSVGQGSSYNEQYF. Written as DNA, the CDR3 is TGTGCCAGCAGCGTAGGACAGGGTAGCTCCTACAATGAGCAGTACTTC.

This clonotype occurred many times. The chain recombines TRBV20-1 with TRBJ2-1; 14 nucleotides line up with TRBD2. The CDR3 covers 15 residues. Per germline, CDR1 DFQATT and CDR2 SNEGSKA (reference sequence). The trim removed 5 bases at V and 7 bases at J, leaving 7 bases unmatched. CDR3 sequence reads: CSAPTSGGAANEQFF. CDR3 sequence (DNA): TGCAGTGCTCCGACTAGCGGGGGGGCCGCGAATGAGCAGTTCTTC.

Regarding this clonotype: A much larger clonotype is one base distant, so this may be a read error. The rearrangement joins TRBV4-2 to TRBJ2-3; 10 bases map to TRBD2. CDR1 is LGHNA, CDR2 YNFKEQ, per germline. The CDR3 spans 17 residues. CDR3 DNA: TGTGCCGCTTCCAGAGGTCTAGCGGGGGCGAGAACAGGTACGCAGTATTTT. Its translation: CAASRGLAGARTGTQYF.

The chain joins TRBV7-2 to TRBJ2-2, with 7 bases aligning to TRBD1. V shed 6 bases and J 0 bases; nucleotides not matched to a gene: 7. CDR1 and CDR2 from the germline V gene are SGHTA and FQGNSA. This CDR3 comprises 16 residues. As DNA, the CDR3 is TGTGCCAGCAGTATAGGGACAGTTACGAACACCGGGGAGCTGTTTTTT. Translated: CASSIGTVTNTGELFF. Variable domain in full (rest from reference TRBV7-2 and TRBJ2-2): GAGVSQSPSNKVTEKGKDVELRCDPISGHTALYWYRQSLGQGLEFLIYFQGNSAPDKSGLPSDRFSAERTGGSVSTLTIQRTQQEDSAVYLCASSIGTVTNTGELFFGEGSRLTVL.

This clonotype was found a few times. One junction end does not reproduce the germline sequence, and a read error may be involved. The J gene is TRBJ1-2, the V gene TRBV20-1; 8 bases are shared with TRBD1. This CDR3 has 15 residues. The germline V gene encodes CDR1 DFQATT and CDR2 SNEGSKA (reference sequence). The CDR3 DNA reads TGCAGTGCTACCCTAGGACAGGGTGGGAACTATGGCCACACCTTC. This translates into CSATLGQGGNYGHTF.

The genes are TRBV9 and TRBJ1-1; unclear D gene. Germline CDR1 and CDR2: SGDLS and YYNGEE. V was clipped by 1 base and J by 4 bases, with 14 bases between them. The CDR3 covers 15 residues. CDR3 sequence reads: CASSVYSSFSTEAFF. The CDR3 DNA follows: TGTGCCAGCAGCGTATACTCCAGTTTCTCCACTGAAGCTTTCTTT.

In the case of this clonotype: One junction end does not reproduce the germline sequence, and a read error may be involved. V usage is TRBV6-6 and J usage is TRBJ2-3, with a possible D match to TRBD2 (5 bases). The CDR3 covers 14 residues. In germline, CDR1 is MNHNY, CDR2 SVGAGI (reference sequence). This chain's CDR3 is CAGSYSRGTDTQYF. The CDR3 region has the DNA TGTGCCGGCAGTTACTCGCGGGGCACAGATACGCAGTATTTT.

The V gene is TRBV2, the J gene TRBJ1-5; no reliable D call. This CDR3 is built from 15 residues. The V and J ends lost 6 bases and 7 bases respectively, with 19 bases between them. In germline, CDR1 is SNHLY, CDR2 FYNNEI. CDR3 bases: TGTGCCAGCAGCTCGGACGCCCGGGTTAGGCAGCCCCAGCATTTT. It codes for CASSSDARVRQPQHF.

At least ten counts were recorded for this clonotype. The CDR3 DNA reads TGCGCCAGCAGCTTGGAAGGGCCCACTGAAGCTTTCTTT. Translated: CASSLEGPTEAFF. The chain recombines TRBV5-1 with TRBJ1-1, with D hard to call. Deletions cut 0 bases from V and 4 bases from J, with 7 bases between. CDR3 length equals 13 residues. Germline CDR1 is SGHRS and CDR2 is YFSETQ.

This chain uses TRBV28 with TRBJ2-7; D is possibly TRBD1 (6 bases). The length of the CDR3 is 15 residues. Trimming removed 3 bases at V and 2 bases at J, with 14 bases between. From germline, CDR1 is MDHEN and CDR2 SYDVKM. CDR3: CASSFRGRGPYEQYF. CDR3 sequence (DNA): TGTGCCAGCAGTTTCCGGGGCAGGGGTCCCTACGAGCAGTACTTC.

The table lists this clonotype with a few counts. Given a much more abundant clone one base away, this may be a read error. The chain combines TRBV20-1 with TRBJ2-1, with TRBD2 identical over 9 bases. This CDR3 contains 16 residues. Germline CDR1 and CDR2: DFQATT and SNEGSKA (reference sequence). The V segment lost 2 bases and the J segment 10 bases; nucleotides outside the gene matches: 15. The CDR3, as DNA: TGCAGTGCTAGACCCTGGCTAGCGGGGCCCCTTTCGGAGCAGTTCTTC. Amino acid sequence: CSARPWLAGPLSEQFF.